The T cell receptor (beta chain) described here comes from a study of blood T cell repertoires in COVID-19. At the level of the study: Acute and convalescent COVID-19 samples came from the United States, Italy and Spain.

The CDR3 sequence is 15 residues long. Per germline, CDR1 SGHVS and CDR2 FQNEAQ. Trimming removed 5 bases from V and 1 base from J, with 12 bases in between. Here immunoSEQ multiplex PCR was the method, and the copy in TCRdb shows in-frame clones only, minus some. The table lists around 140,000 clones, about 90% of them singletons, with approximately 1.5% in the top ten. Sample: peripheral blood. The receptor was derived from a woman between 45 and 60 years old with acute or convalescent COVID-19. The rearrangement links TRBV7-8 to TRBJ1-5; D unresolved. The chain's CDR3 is CASSERGASNQPQHF. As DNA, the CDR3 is TGTGCCAGCAGCGAAAGAGGAGCGAGCAATCAGCCCCAGCATTTT.